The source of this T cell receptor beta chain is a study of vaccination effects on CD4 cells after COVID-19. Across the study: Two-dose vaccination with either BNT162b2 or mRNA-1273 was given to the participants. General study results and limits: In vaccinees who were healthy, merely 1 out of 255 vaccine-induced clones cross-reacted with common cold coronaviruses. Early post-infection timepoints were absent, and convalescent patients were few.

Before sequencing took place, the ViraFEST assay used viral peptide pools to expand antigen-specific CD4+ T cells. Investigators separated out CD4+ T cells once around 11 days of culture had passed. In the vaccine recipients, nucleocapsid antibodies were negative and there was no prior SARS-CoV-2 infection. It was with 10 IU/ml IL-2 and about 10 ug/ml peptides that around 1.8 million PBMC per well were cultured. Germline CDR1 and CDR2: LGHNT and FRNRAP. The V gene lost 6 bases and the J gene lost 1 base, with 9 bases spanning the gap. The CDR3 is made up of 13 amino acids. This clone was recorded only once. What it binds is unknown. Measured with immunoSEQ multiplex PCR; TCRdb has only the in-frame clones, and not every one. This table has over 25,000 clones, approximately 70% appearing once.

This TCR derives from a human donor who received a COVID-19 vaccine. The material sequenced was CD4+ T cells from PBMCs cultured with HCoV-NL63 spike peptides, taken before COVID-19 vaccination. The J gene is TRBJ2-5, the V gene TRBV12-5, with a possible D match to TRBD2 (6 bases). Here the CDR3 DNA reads TGTGCTAGTGGGCTCGGGAGCCAAGAGACCCAGTACTTC. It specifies CASGLGSQETQYF.